The 9 T cell receptor beta chains in this list originate from one sample, sequenced in a study of low-dose radiotherapy and immunotherapy resistance in tumors. Primers used for first-strand cDNA, a TRAV- and TRBV-specific set, covered both alpha and beta chains. Amplification of TCRs used a constant-region primer and V-primer adapter for about 18 PCR cycles. TCRdb reprocessed the reads with MiXCR, giving one entry per CDR3 protein. The sample consists of around 80,000 distinct CDR3 sequences, about 17% of them appearing once. Documented time point: after trial treatment. As for treatment: LDRT plus nivolumab, ipilimumab, low-dose cyclophosphamide and aspirin (RACIN trial). The sample in question was PBMCs, obtained after low-dose radiotherapy plus immunotherapy. The receptors originated from a male donor with prostate cancer.

In this sample, this clonotype turned up many times. This chain uses TRBV12-3 or TRBV12-4 with TRBJ2-2; D gene unclear. V gave up 7 bases and J gave up 0 bases, with 18 bases separating them. The CDR3 has 17 residues. The CDR3 sequence: CASTPLPGRANTGELFF. The CDR3 DNA sequence: TGTGCCAGCACCCCACTACCGGGCCGCGCGAACACCGGGGAGCTGTTTTTT.

This clonotype was detected ten times or more. The rearrangement links TRBV7-6 to TRBJ2-7, with 8 bases that match TRBD1. Per the germline V gene, CDR1 is SGHVS and CDR2 is FNYEAQ. The ends lost 6 bases at V and 7 bases at J; junction bases unmatched: 8. This CDR3 contains 13 residues. CDR3 region: CASSLQGAREQYF. The CDR3 nucleotides read TGTGCCAGCAGTCTTCAGGGGGCGAGGGAGCAGTACTTC.

This clonotype turned up a few times. V gene TRBV29-1 combines with J gene TRBJ1-5; TRBD1 might be the D (6 bases). The CDR3 spans 12 residues. From germline, CDR1 is SQVTM and CDR2 ANQGSEA. Trimming left V 6 bases short and J 6 bases short, with 12 bases between. This CDR3 reads CSVAGVGQPQHF. Here the CDR3 DNA reads TGCAGCGTCGCAGGGGTGGGTCAGCCCCAGCATTTT.

The chain joins TRBV5-4 to TRBJ2-7; TRBD1 matches 7 bases. The CDR3 is 15 amino acids. Germline CDR1 and CDR2: SGHNT and YYREEE (reference sequence). V gave up 4 bases and J gave up 0 bases; unmatched junction bases: 7. The CDR3 is CASSRDSASSYEQYF. CDR3 coding DNA: TGTGCCAGCAGCCGGGACAGCGCCAGCTCCTACGAGCAGTACTTC.

This clonotype showed up many times. The V and J genes are TRBV2 and TRBJ2-7; D may be TRBD1 (6 bases). This CDR3 is built from 12 residues. Per germline, CDR1 SNHLY and CDR2 FYNNEI. Deletions cut 5 bases from V and 4 bases from J, with 9 bases between. In DNA form, the CDR3 reads TGTGCCAGCAGTCCCCAGGGGTACGAGCAGTACTTC. Its translation is CASSPQGYEQYF.

This clonotype was counted many times. The chain combines TRBV19 with TRBJ2-2; D ambiguous. The CDR3 contains 14 residues. The germline CDR1 and CDR2 sequences are LNHDA and SQIVND (reference sequence). The V gene lost 9 bases and the J gene lost 0 bases, with 11 bases spanning the gap. The CDR3 nucleotides read TGTGCCAGCGCTCAAGTTGCGAACACCGGGGAGCTGTTTTTT. It specifies CASAQVANTGELFF.

A note on this clonotype: A far larger clone lies a single base away; this is likely a read error. The chain combines TRBV6-2 or TRBV6-3 with TRBJ2-4; D might be TRBD1 (6 bases). CDR1 is MNHEY and CDR2 is SVGEGT in the germline V gene. This CDR3 has 16 residues. Trimming pared 4 bases from V and 13 bases from J, leaving 26 bases between. For the CDR3, the DNA is TGTGCCAGCAGTTCCAGACAGGCAGGGTTTATGGATGAGCAGTACTTC. It codes for CASSSRQAGFMDEQYF.

This clonotype has a count of ten or more. The V and J genes are TRBV10-3 and TRBJ2-3; TRBD1 matches at 7 bases. Germline lookup yields CDR1 ENHRY and CDR2 SYGVKD. The CDR3 length is 13 residues. V lost 6 bases, J lost 2 bases, and 2 bases stayed unmatched. CDR3 nucleotides: TGTGCCATCAGAGGACAGGACACAGATACGCAGTATTTT. This codes for CAIRGQDTDTQYF.

The sample holds many counts of this clonotype. V is TRBV6-5 and J is TRBJ2-2; 7 bases agree with TRBD2. Germline CDR1 reads MNHEY; CDR2 reads SVGAGI. V was pared by 6 bases and J by 1 base, with 2 bases of the junction left unmatched. The CDR3 totals 14 residues. The CDR3 loop is CASSPSGNTGELFF. For the CDR3, the DNA is TGTGCCAGCAGCCCTAGCGGGAACACCGGGGAGCTGTTTTTT.